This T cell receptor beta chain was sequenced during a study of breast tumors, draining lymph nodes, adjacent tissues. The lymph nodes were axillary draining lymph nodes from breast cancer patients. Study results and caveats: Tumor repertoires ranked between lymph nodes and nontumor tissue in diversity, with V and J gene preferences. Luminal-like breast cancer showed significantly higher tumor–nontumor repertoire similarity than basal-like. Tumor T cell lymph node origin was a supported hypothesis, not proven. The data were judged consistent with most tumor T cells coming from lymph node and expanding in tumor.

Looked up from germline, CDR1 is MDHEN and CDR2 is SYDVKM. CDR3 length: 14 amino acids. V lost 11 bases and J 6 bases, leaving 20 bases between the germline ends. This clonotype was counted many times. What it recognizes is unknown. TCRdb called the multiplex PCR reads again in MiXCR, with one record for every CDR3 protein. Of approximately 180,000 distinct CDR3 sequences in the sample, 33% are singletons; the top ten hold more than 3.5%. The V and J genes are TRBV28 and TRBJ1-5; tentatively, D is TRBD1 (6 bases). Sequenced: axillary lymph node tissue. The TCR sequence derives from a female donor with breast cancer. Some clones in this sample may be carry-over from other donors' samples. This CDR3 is CAATIGGPGQPQHF. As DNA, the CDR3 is TGTGCCGCCACTATAGGGGGTCCGGGTCAGCCCCAGCATTTT.